These T cell receptor beta chains were read from a single sample in a study of blood T cell repertoires in COVID-19. Repertoires were generated with immunoSEQ multiplex PCR, while TCRdb's copy carries only in-frame clones and drops some. The table records roughly 200,000 clones, about 88% of them present only once. Material: peripheral blood. These receptors all come from a woman in her thirties or forties who had recovered from COVID-19. The CDR3 runs from the conserved cysteine through the conserved F or W. The order of the fields is D gene, clone size, V gene, J gene, CDR3 protein, CDR3 DNA. D genes are given only for firm matches. Size is stated for part of the rows, as once, few or many counts, or as a class when the clone is expanded.

d_gene: .
abundance: .
v_gene: TRBV7-2
j_gene: TRBJ2-7
CDR3aa: CASSLAPGVTYEQYF
CDR3nt: TGTGCCAGCAGCTTAGCACCGGGGGTAACCTACGAGCAGTACTTC

d_gene: TRBD1
abundance: .
v_gene: TRBV5-1
j_gene: TRBJ2-7
CDR3aa: CASSWGTGDYEQYF
CDR3nt: TGCGCCAGCAGCTGGGGGACAGGGGACTACGAGCAGTACTTC

d_gene: TRBD1
abundance: .
v_gene: TRBV5-1
j_gene: TRBJ2-5
CDR3aa: CASNLQGAGETQYF
CDR3nt: TGCGCCAGCAACTTACAGGGGGCCGGGGAGACCCAGTACTTC

d_gene: TRBD1
abundance: .
v_gene: TRBV5-1
j_gene: TRBJ2-7
CDR3aa: CASSLAGGPYEQYF
CDR3nt: TGCGCCAGCAGCTTGGCAGGGGGCCCCTACGAGCAGTACTTC

d_gene: .
abundance: .
v_gene: TRBV5-3
j_gene: TRBJ1-6
CDR3aa: CARSERTEIAPSSYNSPLHF
CDR3nt: TGTGCCAGAAGCGAACGGACAGAGATCGCGCCGAGCTCCTATAATTCACCCCTCCACTTT

d_gene: TRBD2
abundance: few
v_gene: TRBV11-2
j_gene: TRBJ2-1
CDR3aa: CASSSSGGEMYNEQFF
CDR3nt: TGTGCCAGCAGCTCTAGCGGAGGCGAGATGTACAATGAGCAGTTCTTC

d_gene: .
abundance: .
v_gene: TRBV11-3
j_gene: TRBJ1-2
CDR3aa: CASSLAGDNYGYTF
CDR3nt: TGTGCCAGCAGCTTAGCAGGGGACAACTATGGCTACACCTTC

d_gene: .
abundance: .
v_gene: TRBV7-8
j_gene: TRBJ2-1
CDR3aa: CASSLSRQNEQFF
CDR3nt: TGTGCCAGCAGCTTATCGAGACAGAATGAGCAGTTCTTC

d_gene: .
abundance: .
v_gene: TRBV11-2
j_gene: TRBJ1-4
CDR3aa: CASSLVTVSEKLFF
CDR3nt: TGTGCCAGCAGCTTGGTAACAGTATCTGAAAAACTGTTTTTT

d_gene: .
abundance: once
v_gene: TRBV30
j_gene: TRBJ2-3
CDR3aa: CAWSGGGRRDTQYF
CDR3nt: TGTGCCTGGAGTGGTGGAGGTCGGAGAGATACGCAGTATTTT

d_gene: .
abundance: .
v_gene: TRBV9
j_gene: TRBJ2-5
CDR3aa: CASSVSQETQYF
CDR3nt: TGTGCCAGCAGCGTATCTCAAGAGACCCAGTACTTC

d_gene: .
abundance: .
v_gene: TRBV28
j_gene: TRBJ2-3
CDR3aa: CASSFAQNTDTQYF
CDR3nt: TGTGCCAGCAGTTTTGCACAGAACACAGATACGCAGTATTTT

d_gene: .
abundance: .
v_gene: TRBV6-6
j_gene: TRBJ1-2
CDR3aa: CASSYSRARNYGYTF
CDR3nt: TGTGCCAGCAGTTACTCGAGGGCCCGAAACTATGGCTACACCTTC

d_gene: TRBD1
abundance: few
v_gene: TRBV6-1
j_gene: TRBJ1-2
CDR3aa: CASSEDRGANYGYTF
CDR3nt: TGTGCCAGCAGTGAGGACAGGGGAGCTAACTATGGCTACACCTTC

d_gene: TRBD1
abundance: .
v_gene: TRBV19
j_gene: TRBJ1-1
CDR3aa: CASSMYGGQGVVRKAFF
CDR3nt: TGTGCCAGTAGTATGTACGGAGGACAGGGGGTGGTAAGGAAAGCTTTCTTT

d_gene: TRBD2
abundance: once
v_gene: TRBV5-1
j_gene: TRBJ2-3
CDR3aa: CASSLGVAGASTDTQYF
CDR3nt: TGCGCCAGCAGCTTGGGAGTAGCGGGGGCCTCCACAGATACGCAGTATTTT

d_gene: .
abundance: .
v_gene: TRBV7-9
j_gene: TRBJ2-7
CDR3aa: CASSREPGSSYEQYF
CDR3nt: TGTGCCAGCAGCCGAGAACCGGGAAGCTCCTACGAGCAGTACTTC

d_gene: TRBD1
abundance: .
v_gene: TRBV6-2/TRBV6-3
j_gene: TRBJ1-2
CDR3aa: CASSFTRQGAGYTF
CDR3nt: TGTGCCAGCAGCTTTACTCGACAGGGGGCTGGCTACACCTTC

d_gene: .
abundance: once
v_gene: TRBV7-9
j_gene: TRBJ1-6
CDR3aa: CASSRNSPLHF
CDR3nt: TGTGCCAGCAGCCGTAATTCACCCCTCCACTTT

d_gene: TRBD1
abundance: .
v_gene: TRBV5-1
j_gene: TRBJ2-4
CDR3aa: CASSATGGMDIQYF
CDR3nt: TGCGCCAGCAGCGCAACAGGGGGAATGGACATTCAGTACTTC

d_gene: TRBD2
abundance: .
v_gene: TRBV28
j_gene: TRBJ2-1
CDR3aa: CASSLGASGSYNEQFF
CDR3nt: TGTGCCAGCAGTCTGGGGGCTAGCGGGAGCTACAATGAGCAGTTCTTC

d_gene: .
abundance: .
v_gene: TRBV7-6
j_gene: TRBJ2-7
CDR3aa: CASSLAGPGEQYF
CDR3nt: TGTGCCAGCAGCTTGGCGGGACCGGGTGAGCAGTACTTC

d_gene: TRBD1
abundance: .
v_gene: TRBV7-8
j_gene: TRBJ2-7
CDR3aa: CASSLVGAGTGPYEQYF
CDR3nt: TGTGCCAGCAGCTTAGTGGGGGCCGGGACAGGGCCCTACGAGCAGTACTTC

d_gene: .
abundance: .
v_gene: TRBV5-1
j_gene: TRBJ2-6
CDR3aa: CASSSRETGANVLTF
CDR3nt: TGCGCCAGCAGCTCCAGGGAAACTGGGGCCAACGTCCTGACTTTC

d_gene: .
abundance: .
v_gene: TRBV6-1
j_gene: TRBJ2-3
CDR3aa: CASSENYPDTQYF
CDR3nt: TGTGCCAGCAGTGAAAACTATCCCGATACGCAGTATTTT

d_gene: TRBD2
abundance: .
v_gene: TRBV2
j_gene: TRBJ2-1
CDR3aa: CASIPIHQAGVNNEQFF
CDR3nt: TGTGCCAGCATCCCCATTCATCAGGCGGGGGTAAACAATGAGCAGTTCTTC

d_gene: .
abundance: .
v_gene: TRBV20-1
j_gene: TRBJ2-3
CDR3aa: CSASVADTQYF
CDR3nt: TGCAGTGCATCCGTAGCAGATACGCAGTATTTT

d_gene: TRBD2
abundance: .
v_gene: TRBV5-1
j_gene: TRBJ2-1
CDR3aa: CASSPGTRGANNEQFF
CDR3nt: TGCGCCAGCAGCCCCGGGACTAGGGGCGCCAACAATGAGCAGTTCTTC

d_gene: .
abundance: once
v_gene: TRBV24-1
j_gene: TRBJ2-6
CDR3aa: CATSGGLYSGANVLTF
CDR3nt: TGTGCCACCAGTGGGGGCCTATACTCTGGGGCCAACGTCCTGACTTTC

d_gene: .
abundance: once
v_gene: TRBV4-3
j_gene: TRBJ1-5
CDR3aa: CASSQVQGHNQPQHF
CDR3nt: TGCGCCAGCAGCCAAGTCCAGGGCCACAATCAGCCCCAGCATTTT

d_gene: .
abundance: .
v_gene: TRBV10-1
j_gene: TRBJ1-4
CDR3aa: CAQYEGLGEKLFF
CDR3nt: TGCGCCCAGTATGAGGGTTTGGGCGAAAAACTGTTTTTT

d_gene: TRBD2
abundance: .
v_gene: TRBV11-2
j_gene: TRBJ2-1
CDR3aa: CASSLVVAGGRSYNEQFF
CDR3nt: TGTGCCAGCAGCTTAGTGGTAGCGGGAGGTAGGTCCTACAATGAGCAGTTCTTC

d_gene: .
abundance: .
v_gene: TRBV7-7
j_gene: TRBJ2-1
CDR3aa: CASSLGLSSYNEQFF
CDR3nt: TGTGCCAGCAGCTTGGGACTTTCCTCCTACAATGAGCAGTTCTTC

d_gene: TRBD1
abundance: .
v_gene: TRBV12-3/TRBV12-4
j_gene: TRBJ2-7
CDR3aa: CASRYRGEQYF
CDR3nt: TGTGCCAGCAGATACAGGGGCGAGCAGTACTTC

d_gene: .
abundance: few
v_gene: TRBV14
j_gene: TRBJ2-7
CDR3aa: CASSQVFGSSYEQYF
CDR3nt: TGTGCCAGCAGCCAAGTATTCGGGAGCTCCTACGAGCAGTACTTC

d_gene: TRBD1
abundance: .
v_gene: TRBV19
j_gene: TRBJ2-5
CDR3aa: CASSKRDRRETQYF
CDR3nt: TGTGCCAGTAGTAAACGGGACAGGCGTGAGACCCAGTACTTC

d_gene: .
abundance: .
v_gene: TRBV11-1
j_gene: TRBJ2-7
CDR3aa: CASSLNGEGEQYF
CDR3nt: TGTGCCAGCAGCTTAAATGGTGAGGGCGAGCAGTACTTC

d_gene: .
abundance: .
v_gene: TRBV7-9
j_gene: TRBJ1-1
CDR3aa: CASSLGGWTVNTEAFF
CDR3nt: TGTGCCAGCAGCTTAGGGGGCTGGACAGTGAACACTGAAGCTTTCTTT

d_gene: .
abundance: few
v_gene: TRBV7-8
j_gene: TRBJ1-1
CDR3aa: CASSSYRDTEAFF
CDR3nt: TGTGCCAGCAGCTCCTACAGGGATACTGAAGCTTTCTTT

d_gene: TRBD1
abundance: .
v_gene: TRBV7-9
j_gene: TRBJ1-2
CDR3aa: CASTPGQGNYGYTF
CDR3nt: TGTGCCAGCACTCCGGGACAGGGGAACTATGGCTACACCTTC

d_gene: TRBD1
abundance: .
v_gene: TRBV9
j_gene: TRBJ1-6
CDR3aa: CASSPRQGPQSGSSYNSPLHF
CDR3nt: TGTGCCAGCAGCCCCCGACAGGGACCACAGTCGGGGAGCTCCTATAATTCACCCCTCCACTTT

d_gene: TRBD1
abundance: .
v_gene: TRBV7-2
j_gene: TRBJ1-6
CDR3aa: CASSPTGGLRNSPLHF
CDR3nt: TGTGCCAGCAGCCCGACAGGGGGATTGAGGAATTCACCCCTCCACTTT

d_gene: TRBD1
abundance: .
v_gene: TRBV7-2
j_gene: TRBJ2-4
CDR3aa: CASSFTTGNIQYF
CDR3nt: TGTGCCAGCAGCTTCACGACAGGGAACATTCAGTACTTC

d_gene: .
abundance: .
v_gene: TRBV10-3
j_gene: TRBJ2-1
CDR3aa: CAISSGELGLYNEQFF
CDR3nt: TGTGCCATCAGTAGCGGAGAGTTGGGCCTCTACAATGAGCAGTTCTTC

d_gene: .
abundance: .
v_gene: TRBV11-3
j_gene: TRBJ2-2
CDR3aa: CASSLAGNTGELFF
CDR3nt: TGTGCCAGCAGCTTAGCGGGGAACACCGGGGAGCTGTTTTTT

d_gene: TRBD1
abundance: .
v_gene: TRBV18
j_gene: TRBJ1-5
CDR3aa: CASSLTGVSNQPQHF
CDR3nt: TGTGCCAGCTCATTGACAGGGGTAAGCAATCAGCCCCAGCATTTT

d_gene: .
abundance: .
v_gene: TRBV28
j_gene: TRBJ1-6
CDR3aa: CASSFPLGPDNSPLHF
CDR3nt: TGTGCCAGCAGTTTCCCCTTGGGGCCGGATAATTCACCCCTCCACTTT

d_gene: .
abundance: .
v_gene: TRBV5-1
j_gene: TRBJ2-6
CDR3aa: CASREGISGANVLTF
CDR3nt: TGCGCCAGCAGGGAGGGAATCTCTGGGGCCAACGTCCTGACTTTC

d_gene: .
abundance: few
v_gene: TRBV9
j_gene: TRBJ1-1
CDR3aa: CASSVRLDTEAFF
CDR3nt: TGTGCCAGCAGCGTAAGACTTGACACTGAAGCTTTCTTT

d_gene: .
abundance: once
v_gene: TRBV6-1
j_gene: TRBJ1-1
CDR3aa: CASSESIGRVSSEAFF
CDR3nt: TGTGCCAGCAGTGAAAGCATCGGCAGGGTGTCCAGTGAAGCTTTCTTT

d_gene: TRBD1
abundance: .
v_gene: TRBV30
j_gene: TRBJ2-7
CDR3aa: CAWRGGWTGEGEQYF
CDR3nt: TGTGCCTGGAGAGGGGGATGGACAGGGGAAGGCGAGCAGTACTTC

d_gene: .
abundance: .
v_gene: TRBV19
j_gene: TRBJ1-5
CDR3aa: CASSPQGYSNQPQHF
CDR3nt: TGTGCCAGTAGCCCACAGGGATATAGCAATCAGCCCCAGCATTTT

d_gene: TRBD1
abundance: .
v_gene: TRBV10-3
j_gene: TRBJ1-4
CDR3aa: CAISGSPGQGLEKLFF
CDR3nt: TGTGCCATCAGTGGCTCCCCGGGACAGGGACTTGAAAAACTGTTTTTT

d_gene: TRBD2
abundance: .
v_gene: TRBV10-3
j_gene: TRBJ2-7
CDR3aa: CAIGEGLAGPMGSYEQYF
CDR3nt: TGTGCCATCGGGGAGGGACTAGCGGGCCCCATGGGGTCCTACGAGCAGTACTTC

d_gene: TRBD1
abundance: few
v_gene: TRBV9
j_gene: TRBJ2-5
CDR3aa: CASSRQGQPQETQYF
CDR3nt: TGTGCCAGCAGTCGACAGGGACAACCCCAAGAGACCCAGTACTTC